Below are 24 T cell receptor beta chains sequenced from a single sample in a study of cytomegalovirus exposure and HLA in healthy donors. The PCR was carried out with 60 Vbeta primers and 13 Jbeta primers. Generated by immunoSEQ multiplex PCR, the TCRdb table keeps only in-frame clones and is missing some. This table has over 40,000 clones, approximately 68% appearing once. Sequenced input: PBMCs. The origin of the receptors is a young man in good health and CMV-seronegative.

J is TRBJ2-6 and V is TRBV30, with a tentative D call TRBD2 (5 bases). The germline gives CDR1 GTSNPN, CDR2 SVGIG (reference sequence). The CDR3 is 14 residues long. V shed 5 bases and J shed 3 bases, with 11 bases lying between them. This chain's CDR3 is CAWGGHIGANVLTF. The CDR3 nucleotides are TGTGCCTGGGGCGGGCACATTGGGGCCAACGTCCTGACTTTC.

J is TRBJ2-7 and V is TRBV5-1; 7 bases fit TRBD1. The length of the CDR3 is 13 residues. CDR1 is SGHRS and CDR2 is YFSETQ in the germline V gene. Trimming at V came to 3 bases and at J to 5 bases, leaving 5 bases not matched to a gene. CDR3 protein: CASSSTGMDEQYF. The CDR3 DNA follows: TGCGCCAGCAGCTCGACAGGGATGGACGAGCAGTACTTC.

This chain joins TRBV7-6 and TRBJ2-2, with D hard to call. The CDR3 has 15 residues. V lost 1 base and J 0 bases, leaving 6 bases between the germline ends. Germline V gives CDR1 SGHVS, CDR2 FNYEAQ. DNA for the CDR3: TGTGCCAGCAGCTTAGGTGTCTCGAACACCGGGGAGCTGTTTTTT. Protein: CASSLGVSNTGELFF.

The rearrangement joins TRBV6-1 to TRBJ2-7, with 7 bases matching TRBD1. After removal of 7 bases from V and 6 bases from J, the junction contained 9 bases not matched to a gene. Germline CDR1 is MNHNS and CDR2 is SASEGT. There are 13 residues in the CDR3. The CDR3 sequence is CASTATGISEQYF. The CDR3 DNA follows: TGTGCCAGCACCGCGACAGGGATCTCCGAGCAGTACTTC.

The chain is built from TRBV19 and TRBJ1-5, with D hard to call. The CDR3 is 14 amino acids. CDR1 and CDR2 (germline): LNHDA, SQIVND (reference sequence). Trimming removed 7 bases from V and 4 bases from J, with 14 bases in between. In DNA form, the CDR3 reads TGTGCCAGTACCGTCGGGGTTTCAAATCAGCCCCAGCATTTT. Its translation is CASTVGVSNQPQHF.

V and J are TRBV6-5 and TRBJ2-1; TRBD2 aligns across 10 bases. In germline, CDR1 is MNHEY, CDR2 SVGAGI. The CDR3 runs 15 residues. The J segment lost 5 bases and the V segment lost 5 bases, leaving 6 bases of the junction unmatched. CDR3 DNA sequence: TGTGCCAGCAGTCCCGGGACTAGCGACCACAATGAGCAGTTCTTC. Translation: CASSPGTSDHNEQFF.

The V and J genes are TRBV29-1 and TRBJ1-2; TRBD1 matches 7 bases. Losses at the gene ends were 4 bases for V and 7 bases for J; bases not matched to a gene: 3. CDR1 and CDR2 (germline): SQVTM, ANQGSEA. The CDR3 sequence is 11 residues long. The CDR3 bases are TGCAGCGTTGCAGGGGGTGGTGGCTACACCTTC. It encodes CSVAGGGGYTF.

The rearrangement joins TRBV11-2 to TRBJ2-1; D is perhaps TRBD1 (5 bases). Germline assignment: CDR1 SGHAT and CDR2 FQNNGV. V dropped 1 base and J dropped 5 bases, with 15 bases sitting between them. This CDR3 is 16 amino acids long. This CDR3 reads CASSLGAGNLDNEQFF. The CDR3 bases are TGTGCCAGCAGCTTAGGGGCAGGGAATCTGGACAATGAGCAGTTCTTC.

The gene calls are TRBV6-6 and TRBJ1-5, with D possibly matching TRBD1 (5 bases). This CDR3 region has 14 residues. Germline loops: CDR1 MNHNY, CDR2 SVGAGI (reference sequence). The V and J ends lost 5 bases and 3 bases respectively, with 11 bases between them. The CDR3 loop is CASSARQFNQPQHF. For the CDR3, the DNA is TGTGCCAGCAGTGCACGACAGTTCAATCAGCCCCAGCATTTT.

Here the CDR3 DNA reads TGCGCCAGCAGCTCTTTAGCGGGAGAGGGCTACAATGAGCAGTTCTTC. As protein: CASSSLAGEGYNEQFF. This chain links TRBV5-1 with TRBJ2-1, with TRBD2 matching over 9 bases. The CDR3 is 16 amino acids. After removal of 3 bases from V and 3 bases from J, the junction contained 7 bases not matched to a gene. The germline gives CDR1 SGHRS, CDR2 YFSETQ.

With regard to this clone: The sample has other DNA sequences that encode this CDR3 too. CDR3 nucleotides: TGTGCCAGCTCACCAGGGACAGAAGCTTTCTTT. Encoded protein: CASSPGTEAFF. The J gene is TRBJ1-1, the V gene TRBV18, with D perhaps matching TRBD1 (6 bases). V lost 2 bases and J lost 8, with 6 bases in between. The CDR3 has 11 amino acids. Looked up from germline, CDR1 is KGHSH and CDR2 is LQKENI.

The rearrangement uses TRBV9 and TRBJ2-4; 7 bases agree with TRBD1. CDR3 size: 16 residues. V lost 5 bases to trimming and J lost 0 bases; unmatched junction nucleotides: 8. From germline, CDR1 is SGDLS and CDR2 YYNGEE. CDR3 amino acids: CASSGTGVEAKNIQYF. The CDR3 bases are TGTGCCAGCAGTGGAACAGGGGTGGAAGCCAAAAACATTCAGTACTTC.

The CDR3 bases are TGTGCCAGCAGCAGGACTAGCGGTAACACCGGGGAGCTGTTTTTT. As protein: CASSRTSGNTGELFF. The chain couples TRBV6-5 to TRBJ2-2, with 10 bases that match TRBD2. The ends lost 6 bases at V and 2 bases at J; junction bases unmatched: 3. The CDR3 is 15 residues long. CDR1 and CDR2 from the germline V gene are MNHEY and SVGAGI.

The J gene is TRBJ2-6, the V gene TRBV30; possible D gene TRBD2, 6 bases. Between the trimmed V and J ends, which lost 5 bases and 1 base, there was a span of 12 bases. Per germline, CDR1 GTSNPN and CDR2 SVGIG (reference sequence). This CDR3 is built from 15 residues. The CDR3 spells CAWGWAGSGANVLTF. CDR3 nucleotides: TGTGCCTGGGGGTGGGCGGGGTCTGGGGCCAACGTCCTGACTTTC.

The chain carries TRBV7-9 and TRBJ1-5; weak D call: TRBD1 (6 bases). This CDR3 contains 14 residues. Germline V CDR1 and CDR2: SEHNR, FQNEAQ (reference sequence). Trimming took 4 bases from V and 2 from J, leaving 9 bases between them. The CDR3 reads CASSSGDGNQPQHF. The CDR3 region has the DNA TGTGCCAGCAGCTCAGGGGACGGCAATCAGCCCCAGCATTTT.

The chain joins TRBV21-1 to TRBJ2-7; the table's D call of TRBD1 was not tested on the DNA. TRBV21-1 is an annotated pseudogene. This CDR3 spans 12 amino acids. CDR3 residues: CASGTGGYEQYF. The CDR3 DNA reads TGTGCCAGCGGGACAGGTGGCTACGAGCAGTACTTC.

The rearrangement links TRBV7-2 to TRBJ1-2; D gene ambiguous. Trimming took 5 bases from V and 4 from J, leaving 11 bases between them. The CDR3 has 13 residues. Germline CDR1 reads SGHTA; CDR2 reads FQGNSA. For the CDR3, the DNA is TGTGCCAGCAGCCCCGACGGAGTCTATGGCTACACCTTC. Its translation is CASSPDGVYGYTF.

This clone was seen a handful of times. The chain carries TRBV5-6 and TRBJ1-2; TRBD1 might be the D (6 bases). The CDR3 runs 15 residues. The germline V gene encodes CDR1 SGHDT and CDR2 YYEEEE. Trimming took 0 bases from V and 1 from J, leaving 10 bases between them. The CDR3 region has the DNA TGTGCCAGCAGCTTGGCTGGGGACATTAACTATGGCTACACCTTC. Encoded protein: CASSLAGDINYGYTF.

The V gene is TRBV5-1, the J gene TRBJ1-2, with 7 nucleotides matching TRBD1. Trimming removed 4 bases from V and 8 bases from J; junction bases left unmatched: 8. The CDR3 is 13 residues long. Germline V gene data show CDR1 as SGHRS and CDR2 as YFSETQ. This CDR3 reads CASSVDRERGYTF. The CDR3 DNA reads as TGCGCCAGCAGCGTAGACAGGGAGAGGGGCTACACCTTC.

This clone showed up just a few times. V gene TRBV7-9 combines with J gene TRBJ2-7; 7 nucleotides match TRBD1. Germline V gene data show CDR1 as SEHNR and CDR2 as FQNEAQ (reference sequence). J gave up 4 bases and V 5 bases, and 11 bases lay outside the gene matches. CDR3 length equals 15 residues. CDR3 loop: CASSHRGQNTYEQYF. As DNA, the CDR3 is TGTGCCAGCAGCCACCGGGGACAGAATACTTACGAGCAGTACTTC.

In DNA, the CDR3 is TGCGCCAGCAGCTCGGACAGGCCTAACTATGGCTACACCTTC. This encodes CASSSDRPNYGYTF. This rearrangement joins TRBV5-1 to TRBJ1-2, with TRBD1 matching over 7 bases. The CDR3 consists of 14 residues. V dropped 3 bases and J dropped 0; count of bases not matched to a gene: 2. Germline V CDR1 and CDR2: SGHRS, YFSETQ.

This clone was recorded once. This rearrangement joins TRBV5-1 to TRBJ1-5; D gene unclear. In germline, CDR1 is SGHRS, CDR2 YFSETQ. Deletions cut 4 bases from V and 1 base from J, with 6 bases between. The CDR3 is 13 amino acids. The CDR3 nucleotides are TGCGCCAGCAGCGAGGCGAGCAATCAGCCCCAGCATTTT. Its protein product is CASSEASNQPQHF.

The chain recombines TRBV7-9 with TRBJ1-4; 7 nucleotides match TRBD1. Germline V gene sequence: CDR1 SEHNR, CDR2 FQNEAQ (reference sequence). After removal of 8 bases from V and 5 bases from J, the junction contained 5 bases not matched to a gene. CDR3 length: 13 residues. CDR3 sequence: CASSAGGNEKLFF. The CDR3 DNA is TGTGCCAGCTCCGCAGGGGGGAATGAAAAACTGTTTTTT.

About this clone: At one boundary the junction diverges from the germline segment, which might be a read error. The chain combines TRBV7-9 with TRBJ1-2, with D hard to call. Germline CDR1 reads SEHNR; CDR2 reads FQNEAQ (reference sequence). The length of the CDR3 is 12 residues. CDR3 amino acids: CSSSFNRDGYTF. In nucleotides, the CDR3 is TGTTCCAGCAGCTTTAACCGGGATGGCTACACCTTC.